This T cell receptor beta chain was identified in a study of control samples from healthy donors and cancer patients. Produced via immunoSEQ multiplex PCR; TCRdb's table is partial and in-frame only. The table lists 100,000 or so clones, 80% to 95% of them singletons. After removal of 9 bases from V and 8 bases from J, the junction contained 12 bases not matched to a gene. CDR3 length equals 14 residues. Germline V CDR1 and CDR2: MRHNA, SNTAGT. The V and J genes are TRBV6-4 and TRBJ1-4, with 7 positions matching TRBD1. This TCR was recovered from a woman aged 30 to 39 in good health. Sequencing used blood. In DNA, the CDR3 is TGTGCCAGACTAAGGACAGGACGACACGAAAAACTGTTTTTT. It yields the protein CARLRTGRHEKLFF.